The rows below give T cell receptor beta chains drawn from one sample of a study of patients and donors after allogeneic stem cell transplantation. TCRdb re-analysed the RT-PCR reads in MiXCR, keeping a single row per CDR3 protein. The sample has about 150,000 distinct CDR3 sequences, about 36% seen once; the top ten hold around 50%. The specimen was blood, either unsorted or a sorted T cell fraction (not recorded which). Source of these receptors: a human donor who was either an allogeneic HSCT recipient or a stem cell or donor lymphocyte infusion donor (not recorded which). It is not recorded whose cells these are; they may come from a transplant donor. Both conserved end residues are part of each CDR3. The D gene is left open where the match is weak. Part of the rows lack a size; the others show once, few, many or a class for expanded clones.

abundance: few
d_gene: NA
j_gene: TRBJ2-1
v_gene: TRBV7-2
CDR3aa: CASSLGRGFNEQFF
CDR3nt: TGTGCCAGCAGCTTAGGGCGCGGGTTCAATGAGCAGTTCTTC

abundance: NA
d_gene: TRBD1
j_gene: TRBJ2-2
v_gene: TRBV3-1
CDR3aa: CASSPGTGSTGELFF
CDR3nt: TGTGCCAGCAGCCCCGGGACAGGGAGCACCGGGGAGCTGTTTTTT

abundance: NA
d_gene: NA
j_gene: TRBJ1-4
v_gene: TRBV4-1
CDR3aa: CASSRVGTNEKLFF
CDR3nt: TGCGCCAGCAGCAGGGTAGGGACTAATGAAAAACTGTTTTTT

abundance: NA
d_gene: NA
j_gene: TRBJ2-2
v_gene: TRBV27
CDR3aa: CASSLQGPGELFF
CDR3nt: TGTGCCAGCAGTTTACAGGGCCCCGGGGAGCTGTTTTTT

abundance: NA
d_gene: NA
j_gene: TRBJ1-1
v_gene: TRBV12-3/TRBV12-4
CDR3aa: CASSPGQNLMNTEAFF
CDR3nt: TGTGCCAGCAGTCCCGGACAGAACTTAATGAACACTGAAGCTTTCTTT

abundance: NA
d_gene: NA
j_gene: TRBJ1-6
v_gene: TRBV5-5
CDR3aa: CASSLGFLSPLHF
CDR3nt: TGTGCCAGCAGCTTGGGATTCCTTTCACCCCTCCACTTT

abundance: NA
d_gene: NA
j_gene: TRBJ1-6
v_gene: TRBV6-5
CDR3aa: CASTPFFGSPLHF
CDR3nt: TGTGCCAGCACCCCCTTTTTTGGTTCACCCCTCCACTTT

abundance: NA
d_gene: NA
j_gene: TRBJ1-1
v_gene: TRBV10-3
CDR3aa: CAISDISRQERMNTEAFF
CDR3nt: TGTGCCATCAGTGACATATCACGGCAAGAGAGGATGAACACTGAAGCTTTCTTT

abundance: NA
d_gene: TRBD1
j_gene: TRBJ1-5
v_gene: TRBV27
CDR3aa: CASSITGGSQPQHF
CDR3nt: TGTGCCAGCAGTATAACAGGGGGAAGCCAGCCCCAGCATTTT

abundance: few
d_gene: TRBD1
j_gene: TRBJ1-2
v_gene: TRBV20-1
CDR3aa: CSAQGASYGYTF
CDR3nt: TGCAGTGCCCAGGGGGCCTCCTATGGCTACACCTTC

abundance: NA
d_gene: TRBD1
j_gene: TRBJ1-6
v_gene: TRBV6-6
CDR3aa: CASTEDRVGVVNSPLHF
CDR3nt: TGTGCCAGCACTGAGGACAGGGTGGGAGTTGTTAATTCACCCCTCCACTTT

abundance: NA
d_gene: NA
j_gene: TRBJ2-1
v_gene: TRBV29-1
CDR3aa: CSFAGPYNEQFF
CDR3nt: TGCAGCTTCGCCGGACCCTACAATGAGCAGTTCTTC

abundance: NA
d_gene: TRBD1
j_gene: TRBJ1-1
v_gene: TRBV6-5
CDR3aa: CASSYAGTGAREAFF
CDR3nt: TGTGCCAGCAGTTACGCTGGGACAGGGGCGAGGGAAGCTTTCTTT

abundance: few
d_gene: NA
j_gene: TRBJ2-5
v_gene: TRBV6-1
CDR3aa: CASTQAGTTKETQYF
CDR3nt: TGTGCCAGCACTCAAGCCGGGACGACTAAAGAGACCCAGTACTTC

abundance: NA
d_gene: TRBD1
j_gene: TRBJ1-4
v_gene: TRBV12-3/TRBV12-4
CDR3aa: CASSLDPGTGVEKLFF
CDR3nt: TGTGCCAGCAGTTTAGATCCCGGGACAGGGGTTGAAAAACTGTTTTTT

abundance: few
d_gene: NA
j_gene: TRBJ1-1
v_gene: TRBV6-2/TRBV6-3
CDR3aa: CASTMNTEAFF
CDR3nt: TGTGCCAGCACTATGAACACTGAAGCTTTCTTT

abundance: NA
d_gene: NA
j_gene: TRBJ1-2
v_gene: TRBV4-2
CDR3aa: CASSQAAVSGYTF
CDR3nt: TGTGCCAGCAGCCAAGCTGCGGTCTCCGGCTACACCTTC

abundance: few
d_gene: TRBD2
j_gene: TRBJ2-4
v_gene: TRBV10-3
CDR3aa: CAISESNISGGKNIQYF
CDR3nt: TGTGCCATCAGTGAGTCGAATATTAGCGGGGGAAAAAACATTCAGTACTTC

abundance: few
d_gene: NA
j_gene: TRBJ2-1
v_gene: TRBV7-2
CDR3aa: CASSFTAGTNNEQFF
CDR3nt: TGTGCCAGCAGCTTCACTGCCGGGACCAACAATGAGCAGTTCTTC

abundance: NA
d_gene: NA
j_gene: TRBJ1-1
v_gene: TRBV6-5
CDR3aa: CASSPWTALSMNTEAFF
CDR3nt: TGTGCCAGCAGTCCCTGGACAGCCCTGAGTATGAACACTGAAGCTTTCTTT

abundance: NA
d_gene: NA
j_gene: TRBJ1-2
v_gene: TRBV28
CDR3aa: CASSSPAPRALLGYTF
CDR3nt: TGTGCCAGCAGTTCCCCGGCGCCGAGGGCCCTATTGGGCTACACCTTC

abundance: NA
d_gene: TRBD1
j_gene: TRBJ2-7
v_gene: TRBV4-3
CDR3aa: CASSQGQGAPYEQYF
CDR3nt: TGCGCCAGCAGCCAGGGACAGGGGGCTCCCTACGAGCAGTACTTC

abundance: few
d_gene: NA
j_gene: TRBJ1-1
v_gene: TRBV2
CDR3aa: CASGAAASNTEAFF
CDR3nt: TGTGCCAGCGGGGCTGCCGCAAGTAACACTGAAGCTTTCTTT

abundance: NA
d_gene: NA
j_gene: TRBJ2-1
v_gene: TRBV20-1
CDR3aa: CSARDVLLSSYNEQFF
CDR3nt: TGCAGTGCTAGAGATGTGTTGCTGAGCTCCTACAATGAGCAGTTCTTC

abundance: few
d_gene: NA
j_gene: TRBJ1-2
v_gene: TRBV5-1
CDR3aa: CASSLAEYTEVTF
CDR3nt: TGCGCCAGCAGCTTGGCCGAGTATACGGAGGTGACCTTC

abundance: NA
d_gene: TRBD2
j_gene: TRBJ2-3
v_gene: TRBV12-3/TRBV12-4
CDR3aa: CASSPSGEDTQYF
CDR3nt: TGTGCCAGCAGCCCTAGCGGGGAAGATACGCAGTATTTT

abundance: few
d_gene: NA
j_gene: TRBJ1-5
v_gene: TRBV3-1
CDR3aa: CASSQAAGNQPQHF
CDR3nt: TGTGCCAGCAGCCAAGCTGCGGGGAATCAGCCCCAGCATTTT

abundance: NA
d_gene: NA
j_gene: TRBJ1-2
v_gene: TRBV4-3
CDR3aa: CASSQDGGIGDYGYTF
CDR3nt: TGCGCCAGCAGCCAAGATGGAGGGATCGGCGACTATGGCTACACCTTC

abundance: once
d_gene: NA
j_gene: TRBJ2-4
v_gene: TRBV5-1
CDR3aa: CASSLGGPENIQYF
CDR3nt: TGCGCCAGCAGCTTGGGGGGGCCTGAAAACATTCAGTACTTC

abundance: NA
d_gene: TRBD1
j_gene: TRBJ2-7
v_gene: TRBV5-1
CDR3aa: CASSFGTGSPGEQYF
CDR3nt: TGCGCCAGCAGCTTTGGGACAGGGAGTCCGGGTGAGCAGTACTTC

abundance: NA
d_gene: TRBD1
j_gene: TRBJ1-5
v_gene: TRBV10-3
CDR3aa: CAISDHRGIYSNQPQHF
CDR3nt: TGTGCCATCAGTGATCACAGGGGAATTTATAGCAATCAGCCCCAGCATTTT

abundance: few
d_gene: NA
j_gene: TRBJ1-5
v_gene: TRBV12-3/TRBV12-4
CDR3aa: CASSLDSFNQPQHF
CDR3nt: TGTGCCAGCAGTTTAGATAGCTTCAATCAGCCCCAGCATTTT

abundance: many
d_gene: NA
j_gene: TRBJ1-2
v_gene: TRBV12-3/TRBV12-4
CDR3aa: CASSFSADYGYTF
CDR3nt: TGTGCCAGCAGTTTTTCGGCAGACTATGGCTACACCTTC

abundance: NA
d_gene: NA
j_gene: TRBJ1-2
v_gene: TRBV5-1
CDR3aa: CASSLGRSGYTF
CDR3nt: TGCGCCAGCAGCCTAGGGAGAAGTGGCTACACCTTC

abundance: NA
d_gene: NA
j_gene: TRBJ2-1
v_gene: TRBV7-9
CDR3aa: CASSNRDTATYNEQFF
CDR3nt: TGTGCCAGCAGCAACAGGGACACCGCAACTTACAATGAGCAGTTCTTC

abundance: NA
d_gene: TRBD2
j_gene: TRBJ2-5
v_gene: TRBV11-1
CDR3aa: CASSSTSGGEYF
CDR3nt: TGTGCCAGCAGCTCGACTAGCGGGGGGGAGTACTTC

abundance: once
d_gene: NA
j_gene: TRBJ2-1
v_gene: TRBV10-3
CDR3aa: CAISELEYREQFF
CDR3nt: TGTGCCATCAGTGAGTTAGAGTACCGTGAGCAGTTCTTC

abundance: NA
d_gene: NA
j_gene: TRBJ2-6
v_gene: TRBV12-3/TRBV12-4
CDR3aa: CASLPKQGGGPSGANVLTF
CDR3nt: TGTGCCAGCCTCCCAAAACAGGGAGGGGGTCCCTCTGGGGCCAACGTCCTGACTTTC

abundance: NA
d_gene: NA
j_gene: TRBJ1-5
v_gene: TRBV5-1
CDR3aa: CASSLSGKNQPQHF
CDR3nt: TGCGCCAGCAGCTTATCCGGGAAGAATCAGCCCCAGCATTTT

abundance: few
d_gene: NA
j_gene: TRBJ1-2
v_gene: TRBV27
CDR3aa: CASSSAGNYGYTF
CDR3nt: TGTGCCAGCAGTTCCGCAGGGAACTATGGCTACACCTTC